What follows describes a single T cell receptor beta chain. The antigen is not known. At one boundary the junction diverges from the germline segment, which might be a read error. Each 20-30 mg portion of unsorted bulk tissue served as the source for co-extraction of RNA and DNA. This CDR3 has 16 amino acids. Per germline, CDR1 SQVTM and CDR2 ANQGSEA. This entry is derived from a study of tumor-infiltrating lymphocytes in primary liver carcinoma. Making TCR beta cDNA involved around 510 ng total RNA and a constant-region primer. It was through three nested multiplex PCR rounds of slightly modified ARM-PCR that TCR beta libraries arose. Researchers ran the first two PCR rounds for about 11 cycles each with TRBV1-TRBV30 forward primers and a C-beta reverse primer. TCRdb reanalysed the multiplex PCR reads using MiXCR and keeps one entry per CDR3 protein. In the table there are about 190,000 distinct CDR3 sequences, around 81% of which are singletons.

Study-wide findings and caveats: For tumor-adjacent and tumor-blood pairs, overlap was less than that seen for tumor region pairs.

This TCR was recovered from a middle-aged man with primary liver carcinoma and hepatitis B virus infection. The rearrangement uses TRBV29-1 and TRBJ2-1, with 15 bases identical to TRBD2. Sequenced material: tumor tissue from primary liver carcinoma. The CDR3 DNA follows: TGCAGCGTCGAACCGTCCGGGACTAGCGGGAGGAATGATCAGTTCTTC. It is translated as CSVEPSGTSGRNDQFF.